A single sample is the source of the 8 T cell receptor beta chains below, sequenced in a study of identical twins. One entry per CDR3 protein, called by TCRdb with MiXCR from the 5' RACE reads. The table records 520,000 or so distinct CDR3 sequences, less than 25% of them present only once. These data were also filed under a second study, of T cells expressing NK-cell markers.

What was sequenced was CD4+ T cells sorted from blood. Source of these receptors: a young woman in good health.

The chain carries TRBV15 and TRBJ1-1, with 8 bases that match TRBD1. The CDR3 contains 11 residues. V lost 11 bases, J lost 6 bases, and 5 bases stayed unmatched. The V gene's germline CDR1 is LNHNV and CDR2 YYDKDF (reference sequence). The CDR3 is CAAAGGPEAFF. The CDR3 DNA reads TGTGCCGCGGCAGGGGGCCCTGAAGCTTTCTTT.

The J gene is TRBJ2-7, the V gene TRBV12-3 or TRBV12-4; D gene unclear. The CDR3 spans 15 residues. With 5 bases removed from V and 5 bases from J, the gap between germline ends came to 19 bases. The CDR3 reads CASSPLVGRVHEQYF. Written as DNA, the CDR3 is TGTGCCAGCAGTCCCCTCGTGGGCCGGGTCCACGAGCAGTACTTC.

This clonotype was seen only a few times. The DNA of the CDR3 is TGTGCCATCGGTCGGACAGATACGCAGTATTTT. This sequence encodes CAIGRTDTQYF. The rearrangement joins TRBV10-3 to TRBJ2-3; no clear D. This CDR3 contains 11 residues. Germline V lookup: CDR1 ENHRY, CDR2 SYGVKD. V lost 8 bases to trimming and J lost 3 bases, with 6 bases between them.

Only a few counts were recorded for this clonotype. This chain links TRBV12-3 or TRBV12-4 with TRBJ2-1; 12 bases map to TRBD2. This CDR3 contains 14 residues. V gave up 7 bases and J gave up 8 bases; unmatched junction bases: 6. Here the CDR3 DNA reads TGTGCCAGCATCCCTAGCGGGGGGGCCTATGAGCAGTTCTTC. It codes for CASIPSGGAYEQFF.

This clonotype has just a few counts. The chain carries TRBV12-3 or TRBV12-4 and TRBJ1-5; D might be TRBD1 (6 bases). V lost 6 bases and J lost 8, with 14 bases in between. The CDR3 runs to 13 residues. The CDR3 bases are TGTGCCAGCAGAACAGGGAGTATGGAGCCCCAGCATTTT. It encodes CASRTGSMEPQHF.

CDR3 sequence: CASSPWDNEQYF. The CDR3 nucleotides are TGTGCCAGCAGTCCCTGGGACAACGAGCAGTACTTC. This chain joins TRBV12-3 or TRBV12-4 and TRBJ2-7; D possibly corresponds to TRBD1 (6 bases). This CDR3 has 12 residues. With 5 bases removed from V and 5 bases from J, the gap between germline ends came to 10 bases.

The rearrangement uses TRBV20-1 and TRBJ2-7, with 7 positions matching TRBD2. This CDR3 region has 14 residues. The V segment lost 3 bases and the J segment 7 bases; nucleotides outside the gene matches: 12. From germline, CDR1 is DFQATT and CDR2 SNEGSKA (reference sequence). CDR3 sequence: CSASHPSGTREQYF. The CDR3 DNA is TGCAGTGCTAGTCATCCGAGCGGGACGAGGGAGCAGTACTTC.

V is TRBV7-6 and J is TRBJ2-5; D is possibly TRBD2 (6 bases). V was clipped by 5 bases and J by 7 bases, with 14 bases between them. Germline CDR1 SGHVS, CDR2 FNYEAQ. The CDR3 consists of 13 residues. CDR3 sequence reads: CASSTRRGGTQYF. The CDR3 DNA is TGTGCCAGCAGCACCCGACGGGGAGGGACCCAGTACTTC.